The entry below gives a single T cell receptor beta chain sequence along with its context. Its cognate antigen is unknown. The sample originates from a study of cytomegalovirus exposure and HLA in healthy donors. Measured with immunoSEQ multiplex PCR; TCRdb has only the in-frame clones, and not every one. The repertoire holds approximately 280,000 clones, with over 75% as singletons. Study observations and caveats: There were a few CMV-associated chains whose specificity for CMV antigens was confirmed in vitro. Subsequent analysis revealed that first-cohort TCR clusters tended to co-occur in the approximately 120 validation repertoires.

The study drew the donors from its approximately 120-subject validation cohort, separate from the roughly 670-subject first cohort. The ends were cut back, 5 bases at V and 4 bases at J, with 11 bases in the middle. The CDR3 sequence is 13 residues long. CDR1 is SGHTA, CDR2 FQGTGA, per germline. This sequence joins TRBV7-3 and TRBJ1-1; D call uncertain. The TCR originated in a young woman in good health and CMV-seronegative. The sequenced material came from PBMCs. CDR3: CASSANGVTEAFF. The CDR3 DNA reads TGTGCCAGCAGCGCCAACGGGGTCACTGAAGCTTTCTTT. The complete variable domain, with remaining parts taken from reference TRBV7-3 and TRBJ1-1, reads GAGVSQTPSNKVTEKGKYVELRCDPISGHTALYWYRQSLGQGPEFLIYFQGTGAADDSGLPNDRFFAVRPEGSVSTLKIQRTERGDSAVYLCASSANGVTEAFFGQGTRLTVV.